These 20 T cell receptor beta chains came from one sample sequenced in a study of T-cell reconstitution after alpha-beta-depleted transplantation in children. Unique molecular identifiers were used to barcode this TCRbeta library. MiXCR, applied by TCRdb to the PCR reads, yields one record per CDR3 protein. The sample records some 180,000 distinct CDR3 sequences, under 8.5% being singletons. The sequencing here drew on PBMCs, taken before TCRalphabeta/CD19-depleted stem cell transplant. Every receptor here comes from a boy between 2 and 10 years old with acute lymphoblastic leukemia, due to receive a stem cell transplant.

The chain is built from TRBV14 and TRBJ2-7; 7 positions agree with TRBD2. The V gene's germline CDR1 is SGHDN and CDR2 FVKESK. The junction had 18 bases not matched to a gene; V was cut back by 0 bases and J by 4 bases. The CDR3 sequence is 19 residues long. CDR3 sequence (DNA): TGTGCCAGCAGCCAAGATATCCTAGCGGCGCCGGTCGCCCCTTACGAGCAGTACTTC. Translating it yields CASSQDILAAPVAPYEQYF.

This clonotype was recorded at least ten times. V usage is TRBV28 and J usage is TRBJ1-5; D ambiguous. This CDR3 comprises 15 residues. Germline-derived CDR1 and CDR2 are MDHEN and SYDVKM. With 1 base removed from V and 2 bases from J, the gap between germline ends came to 9 bases. CDR3 sequence: CASSLFRTGNQPQHF. The CDR3, as DNA: TGTGCCAGCAGTTTATTCAGGACTGGCAATCAGCCCCAGCATTTT.

This clonotype was seen at least ten times. The chain joins TRBV29-1 to TRBJ1-1; no reliable D call. The CDR3 totals 13 residues. The V and J ends lost 0 bases and 6 bases respectively, with 11 bases between them. Germline values: CDR1 SQVTM, CDR2 ANQGSEA. The CDR3 is CSVEDGRTAEAFF. The DNA for the CDR3 is TGCAGCGTTGAAGATGGGAGGACGGCTGAAGCTTTCTTT.

At least ten counts were recorded for this clonotype. The rearrangement uses TRBV6-5 and TRBJ1-1; a weak D match, TRBD1 (6 bases). The CDR3 has 15 residues. Trimming shortened V by 0 bases and J by 5 bases, and 13 bases separated the two germline ends. Germline CDR1 reads MNHEY; CDR2 reads SVGAGI. The CDR3 region is CASSYSGQGRTEAFF. The DNA of the CDR3 is TGTGCCAGCAGTTACTCGGGACAAGGGAGGACTGAAGCTTTCTTT.

This clonotype was detected ten times or more. The chain employs TRBV7-2 and TRBJ2-7; D unresolved. The CDR3 loop spans 12 amino acids. Trimming stripped 1 base from V and 4 bases from J, with 5 bases between. Germline loops: CDR1 SGHTA, CDR2 FQGNSA. The CDR3 reads CASSLDNYEQYF. Here the CDR3 DNA reads TGTGCCAGCAGCTTAGACAATTACGAGCAGTACTTC.

The V call is TRBV10-3, the J call TRBJ2-7; D gene unclear. Trimming left V 4 bases short and J 0 bases short, with 4 bases between. Germline V gene data show CDR1 as ENHRY and CDR2 as SYGVKD. The CDR3 runs to 12 residues. The CDR3 sequence is CAISASSYEQYF. CDR3 nucleotide sequence: TGTGCCATCAGTGCGAGCTCCTACGAGCAGTACTTC.

This chain links TRBV27 with TRBJ2-3; D may be TRBD2 (5 bases). The germline gives CDR1 MNHEY, CDR2 SMNVEV (reference sequence). This CDR3 has 15 residues. V lost 3 bases to trimming and J lost 2 bases, with 12 bases between them. CDR3 sequence reads: CASSLGAALTDTQYF. As DNA, the CDR3 is TGTGCCAGCAGTTTGGGAGCGGCGCTCACAGATACGCAGTATTTT.

This clonotype came up many times. CDR3 DNA sequence: TGCAGTGCTAGCCACTCGACTAGCGGAGTGTACGAGCAGTACTTC. Protein sequence: CSASHSTSGVYEQYF. The rearrangement joins TRBV20-1 to TRBJ2-7; TRBD2 aligns across 9 bases. The germline V gene encodes CDR1 DFQATT and CDR2 SNEGSKA (reference sequence). This CDR3 has 15 amino acids. J was trimmed by 4 bases and V by 3 bases; bases with no gene match: 10.

This clonotype appeared many times. CDR3 sequence: CASSQDHSGNTIYF. CDR3 sequence (DNA): TGTGCCAGCAGTCAGGATCACTCTGGAAACACCATATATTTT. This chain connects TRBV6-1 to TRBJ1-3, with unresolved D. This CDR3 has 14 residues. CDR1 MNHNS and CDR2 SASEGT come from the germline V gene. V was clipped by 5 bases and J by 0 bases, with 8 bases between them.

This chain links TRBV7-9 with TRBJ2-7; TRBD1 or TRBD2 may be the D gene (5 bases each). The CDR3 runs 17 residues. Trimming shortened V by 1 base and J by 7 bases, and 23 bases separated the two germline ends. The germline V gene encodes CDR1 SEHNR and CDR2 FQNEAQ (reference sequence). In DNA, the CDR3 is TGTGCCAGCAGCTTAGTAGCCGGGGCTCTACCCCATCGGGAGCAGTACTTC. Protein sequence: CASSLVAGALPHREQYF.

The gene calls are TRBV28 and TRBJ1-5; D is perhaps TRBD1 (5 bases). Germline V gene sequence: CDR1 MDHEN, CDR2 SYDVKM. The germline V and J ends were trimmed by 4 bases and 3 bases, with 16 bases remaining between them. This CDR3 spans 16 amino acids. CDR3: CASSYGQGWDNQPQHF. Written as DNA, the CDR3 is TGTGCCAGCAGTTATGGGCAGGGTTGGGACAATCAGCCCCAGCATTTT. Based on the CDR3 plus reference TRBV28 and TRBJ1-5, the full variable domain is DVKVTQSSRYLVKRTGEKVFLECVQDMDHENMFWYRQDPGLGLRLIYFSYDVKMKEKGDIPEGYSVSREKKERFSLILESASTNQTSMYLCASSYGQGWDNQPQHFGDGTRLSIL.

This chain connects TRBV19 to TRBJ2-1; 9 positions match TRBD1. The V gene's germline CDR1 is LNHDA and CDR2 SQIVND (reference sequence). J gave up 9 bases and V 7 bases, and 7 bases lay outside the gene matches. The CDR3 consists of 13 residues. For the CDR3, the DNA is TGTGCCAGTAATGGACAGGGGCTCAGTGAGCAGTTCTTC. Residues: CASNGQGLSEQFF.

In DNA form, the CDR3 reads TGTGCCAGCAGAGGGACAGGGGTTAACGAAAAACTGTTTTTT. Its protein is CASRGTGVNEKLFF. The genes are TRBV2 and TRBJ1-4, with 10 positions matching TRBD1. The V segment lost 6 bases and the J segment 8 bases; nucleotides outside the gene matches: 6. Germline loops: CDR1 SNHLY, CDR2 FYNNEI. This CDR3 is 14 amino acids long.

CDR3 nucleotides: TGTGCCAGCTCACCACGGGCTGAAGCTTTCTTT. Translation gives CASSPRAEAFF. The chain joins TRBV18 to TRBJ1-1; D is ambiguous. CDR1 and CDR2 (germline): KGHSH, LQKENI. The CDR3 loop spans 11 amino acids. Trimming stripped 1 base from V and 6 bases from J, with 3 bases between.

This clonotype occurred a few times. The chain uses TRBV28 and TRBJ2-7; the match to TRBD2 covers 9 bases. The V and J ends lost 5 bases and 2 bases, in that order; junction bases with no gene match: 7. The V gene's germline CDR1 is MDHEN and CDR2 SYDVKM. This CDR3 is 15 amino acids long. The CDR3 region is CASSPLAGRTYEQYF. The CDR3, as DNA: TGTGCCAGCAGTCCTCTAGCGGGGCGAACCTACGAGCAGTACTTC.

This clonotype was detected a few times. The gene calls are TRBV5-6 and TRBJ1-4, with D unresolved. Per the germline V gene, CDR1 is SGHDT and CDR2 is YYEEEE. This CDR3 region has 17 residues. Trimming shortened V by 4 bases and J by 7 bases, and 23 bases separated the two germline ends. The CDR3 DNA follows: TGTGCCAGCAGCCTTCGTCACATTGTGAGGGAGAGTGAAAAACTGTTTTTT. It specifies CASSLRHIVRESEKLFF.

As concerns this clonotype: A read error may account for a junction end that differs from germline. The chain has TRBV7-9 and TRBJ2-5, with TRBD2 as a possible D gene (5 bases). The CDR3 totals 15 residues. Per the germline V gene, CDR1 is SEHNR and CDR2 is FQNEAQ (reference sequence). CDR3 residues: CASRLAGRAQETQYF. The CDR3 region has the DNA TGTGCCAGCCGCTTAGCCGGGCGGGCCCAAGAGACCCAGTACTTC.

In its sample, this clonotype was seen many times. This rearrangement joins TRBV12-3 or TRBV12-4 to TRBJ2-5; 8 bases map to TRBD2. This CDR3 has 12 residues. Unmatched junction bases numbered 5, after V lost 7 bases and J lost 7 bases. The CDR3 here is CASKKAGATQYF. CDR3 bases: TGTGCCAGCAAGAAAGCGGGAGCGACCCAGTACTTC.

This clonotype was counted many times. The CDR3 region is CSARTSGTNEQFF. The CDR3 coding sequence is TGCAGCGCAAGGACTAGCGGGACGAATGAGCAGTTCTTC. This chain connects TRBV29-1 to TRBJ2-1; 12 nucleotides agree with TRBD2. The CDR3 is made up of 13 amino acids. Germline CDR1 and CDR2: SQVTM and ANQGSEA. V was clipped by 7 bases and J by 7 bases; unmatched bases: 5.

As to this clonotype: This could be a read error, since a much larger clone is one nucleotide away. The conserved final phenylalanine or tryptophan is absent from the CDR3, which likely points to a read error. The gene calls are TRBV29-1 and TRBJ1-5, with D perhaps matching TRBD1 (5 bases). This CDR3 region has 15 residues. The ends were cut back, 6 bases at V and 4 bases at J, with 19 bases in the middle. From germline, CDR1 is SQVTM and CDR2 ANQGSEA. Written as DNA, the CDR3 is TGCAGCGTCCCGGGGAAAGGGGCGGTAAATCAGCCCCAGCATTAT. Its protein product is CSVPGKGAVNQPQHY.